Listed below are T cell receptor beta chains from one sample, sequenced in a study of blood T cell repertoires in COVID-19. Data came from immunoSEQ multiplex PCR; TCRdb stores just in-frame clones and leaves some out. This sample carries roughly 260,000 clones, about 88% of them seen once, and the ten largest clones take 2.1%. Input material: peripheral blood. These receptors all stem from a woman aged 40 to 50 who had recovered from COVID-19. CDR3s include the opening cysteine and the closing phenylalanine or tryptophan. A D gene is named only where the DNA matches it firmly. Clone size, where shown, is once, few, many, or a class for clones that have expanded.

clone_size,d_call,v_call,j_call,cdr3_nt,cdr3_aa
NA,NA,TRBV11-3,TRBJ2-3,TGTGCCAGCAGCTACGACATTCGGACGCAGTATTTT,CASSYDIRTQYF
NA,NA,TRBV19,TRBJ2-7,TGTGCCAGTAGCCCATTTAACGGACAGGGGACAAGCGGGAGGGCCTACGAGCAGTACTTC,CASSPFNGQGTSGRAYEQYF
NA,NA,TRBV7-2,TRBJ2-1,TGTGCCAGCAGCTCCACGCTATTAAATGAGCAGTTCTTC,CASSSTLLNEQFF
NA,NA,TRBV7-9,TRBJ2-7,TGTGCCAGCAGCTCTGGGACATCCTACGAGCAGTACTTC,CASSSGTSYEQYF
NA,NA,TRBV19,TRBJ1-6,TGTGCCAGTAGATCAACAGGGTCGGATTCACCCCTCCACTTT,CASRSTGSDSPLHF
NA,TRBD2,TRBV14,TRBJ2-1,TGTGCCAGCAGTCTGGCTAGCGGGGGGTTCAACTCCTACAATGAGCAGTTCTTC,CASSLASGGFNSYNEQFF
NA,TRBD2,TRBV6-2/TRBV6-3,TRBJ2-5,TGTGCCAGCAGTTACGCCTCATGGGGGAGGGTGCGGGAGACCCAGTACTTC,CASSYASWGRVRETQYF
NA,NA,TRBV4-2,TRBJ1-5,TGTGCCAGCAGCCAAGATCTGGGGGGAAATCAGCCCCAGCATTTT,CASSQDLGGNQPQHF
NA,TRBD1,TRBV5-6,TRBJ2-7,TGTGCCAGCAGCTTCCTCTGGACAGGGGGCCGAGCCGAGCAGTACTTC,CASSFLWTGGRAEQYF
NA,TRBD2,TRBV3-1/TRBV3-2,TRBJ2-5,TGTGCCAGCAGCCAGTCTAGCGGGAGAAGGGGACAAGAGACCCAGTACTTC,CASSQSSGRRGQETQYF
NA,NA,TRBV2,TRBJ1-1,TGTGCCAGCAGTACCGACGGGGGGAACACTGAAGCTTTCTTT,CASSTDGGNTEAFF
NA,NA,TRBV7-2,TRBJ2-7,TGTGCCAGCAGCTTCCCGGCGGGGGCCCACGAGCAGTACTTC,CASSFPAGAHEQYF
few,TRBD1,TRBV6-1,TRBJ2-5,TGTGCCAGCAGTGATGGGGTCCCGGACAGGGGGATGGAGACCCAGTACTTC,CASSDGVPDRGMETQYF
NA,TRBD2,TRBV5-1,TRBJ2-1,TGCGCCAGCAGACCAAGGACTAGCGGACTCTACAATGAGCAGTTCTTC,CASRPRTSGLYNEQFF
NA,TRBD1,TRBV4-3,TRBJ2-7,TGCGCCAGCTCGCCGGGGACAGCTACCTACGAGCAGTACTTC,CASSPGTATYEQYF
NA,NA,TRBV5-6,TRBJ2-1,TGTGCCAGCACCCTTAGGGGGGGCCACTCCTACAATGAGCAGTTCTTC,CASTLRGGHSYNEQFF
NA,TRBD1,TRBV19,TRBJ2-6,TGTGCCAGTAGCCGGGACAGCTCTGGGGCCAACGTCCTGACTTTC,CASSRDSSGANVLTF